The following is a T cell receptor (beta chain) sequence with its context. Its antigen is unknown. The sample is drawn from a study of T cells in Graves' hyperthyroidism and ophthalmopathy. Notes on the study in general: Progression to ophthalmopathy was predicted a median of 6.5 months early.

Subjects with ophthalmopathy showed a Clinical Activity Score no lower than 3, a NOSPECS grade no lower than 4, and a duration shorter than 3 months. Pregnant or lactating patients were excluded, as were those with uncontrolled infection or other autoimmune disease. Each diagnosis drew on symptoms, thyroxine, TRAb, thyroid ultrasound and orbital computed tomography findings. The CDR3 sequence is 14 residues long. Germline CDR1 KGHDR, CDR2 SFDVKD. Trimming pared 5 bases from V and 5 bases from J, leaving 12 bases between. Researchers took RNA transcripts and amplified the TCR beta CDR3 regions from them. TCR CDR3 underwent first-round RT-PCR with the HTBI primer set. One entry per CDR3 protein, called by TCRdb with MiXCR from the multiplex PCR reads. The sample lists a few hundred thousand distinct CDR3 sequences; approximately 15% were seen once.

The TCR sequence derives from a woman between 35 and 50 years old with Graves' ophthalmopathy. The chain combines TRBV24-1 with TRBJ2-1; either TRBD1 or TRBD2 may fit D (5 bases each). Sequencing was performed on blood. CDR3 DNA sequence: TGTGCCACCAGTGGGGGGTTTGGGAACAATGAGCAGTTCTTC. Its translation is CATSGGFGNNEQFF.